The clone carrying this T cell receptor (beta chain) was seen more than once but under ten times. The antigen is undetermined. There were TCR beta CDR3 regions amplified from RNA transcripts. Primed by the HTBI set, a first-round RT-PCR was run on the TCR CDR3. TCRdb used MiXCR to reprocess the multiplex PCR reads, holding one entry per CDR3 protein. Of about 640,000 distinct CDR3 sequences in the sample, around 21% were seen once. V dropped 6 bases and J dropped 0; count of bases not matched to a gene: 8. The germline V gene encodes CDR1 DFQATT and CDR2 SNEGSKA (reference sequence). This CDR3 is 15 amino acids long. This record belongs to a study of T cells in Graves' hyperthyroidism and ophthalmopathy. General study findings and limits: Blood shared most expanded thyroid clonotypes above 0.001. With a median lead of approximately 6 months before onset, the model predicted ophthalmopathy.

The PBMCs had their origin in 10 ml of fresh peripheral blood. The origin of this receptor is a young man with Graves' ophthalmopathy. The rearrangement links TRBV20-1 to TRBJ2-1; 7 bases map to TRBD1. The sequenced material came from blood. The CDR3 here is CSAGAGGSSYNEQFF. The DNA for the CDR3 is TGCAGTGCGGGAGCAGGGGGAAGCTCCTACAATGAGCAGTTCTTC.